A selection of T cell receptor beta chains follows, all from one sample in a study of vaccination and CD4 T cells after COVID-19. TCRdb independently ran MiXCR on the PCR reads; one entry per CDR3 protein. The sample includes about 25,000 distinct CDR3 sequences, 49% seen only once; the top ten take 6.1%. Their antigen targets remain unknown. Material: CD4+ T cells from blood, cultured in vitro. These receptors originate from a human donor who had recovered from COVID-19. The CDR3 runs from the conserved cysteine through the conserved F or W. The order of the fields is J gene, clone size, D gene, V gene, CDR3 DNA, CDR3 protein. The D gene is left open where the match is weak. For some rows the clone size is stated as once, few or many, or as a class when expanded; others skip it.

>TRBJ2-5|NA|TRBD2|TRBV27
TGTGCCAGCAGTTTACGGCTTGGCGTAGCGGGAGGGCCGAACCAAGAGACCCAGTACTTC
CASSLRLGVAGGPNQETQYF
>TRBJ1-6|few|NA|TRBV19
TGTGCCAGTACCATTGAGTGGGCCCTGAATTCACCCCTCCACTTT
CASTIEWALNSPLHF
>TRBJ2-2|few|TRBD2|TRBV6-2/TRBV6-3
TGTGCCAGCAGGAGCGGGGGGAACGCCGGGGAGCTGTTTTTT
CASRSGGNAGELFF
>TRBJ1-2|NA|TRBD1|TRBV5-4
TGTGCCAGCAGCTCGGGACAGGAGAACTATGGCTACACCTTC
CASSSGQENYGYTF
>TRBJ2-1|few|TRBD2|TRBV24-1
TGTGCCACCAGTGATTTCCGGACTAGCGGGGGGGTTAATGAGCAGTTCTTC
CATSDFRTSGGVNEQFF
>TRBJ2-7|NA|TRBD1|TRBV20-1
TGCAGTGCGAAAGGACAGGGGTTTAACGAGCAGTACTTC
CSAKGQGFNEQYF
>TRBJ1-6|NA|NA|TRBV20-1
TGCAGTGCTAGTGAACAGGATTTGTTGGGTTCACCCCTCCACTTT
CSASEQDLLGSPLHF
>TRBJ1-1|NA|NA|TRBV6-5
TGTGCCAGCAGTTACTTACAGGGAATGGGCACTGAAGCTTTCTTT
CASSYLQGMGTEAFF
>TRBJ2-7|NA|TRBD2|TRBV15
TGTGCCACCAGCAGGCGGGCGGGAGGAACTTACGAGCAGTACTTC
CATSRRAGGTYEQYF
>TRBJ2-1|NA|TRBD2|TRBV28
TGTGCCAGCAGTTTATTGGAGACTAGCGGGAGCTCGAGGGAGCAGTTCTTC
CASSLLETSGSSREQFF
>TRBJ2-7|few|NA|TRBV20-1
TGCAGTGCTAGGGGAACAGGGAGCTTGGACGAGCAGTACTTC
CSARGTGSLDEQYF
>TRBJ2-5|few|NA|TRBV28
TGTGCCAGCAGTTTATTAGGGGAGACCCAGTACTTC
CASSLLGETQYF
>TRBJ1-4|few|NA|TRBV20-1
TGCAGTGCTAGCCTGGGGGGGGGCGCGGTAAAACTGTTTTTT
CSASLGGGAVKLFF
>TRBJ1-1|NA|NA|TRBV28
TGTGCCAGCAGCCCCGCGGACGGGAACACTGAAGCTTTCTTT
CASSPADGNTEAFF
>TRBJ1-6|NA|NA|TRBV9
TGTGCCAGCAGCGTAGCCGGAGGTTCACCCCTCCACTTT
CASSVAGGSPLHF
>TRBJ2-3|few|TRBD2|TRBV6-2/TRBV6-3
TGTGCCAGCAGACGACGCCGGGACTACATCGAAAATGATACGCAGTATTTT
CASRRRRDYIENDTQYF
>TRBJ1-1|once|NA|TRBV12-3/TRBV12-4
TGTGCCAGCACCCTACTATCCCCCTTTTTT
CASTLLSPFF
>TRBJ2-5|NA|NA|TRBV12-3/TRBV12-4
TGTGCCAGCAGTTTTAAATATTTCGGAGTGTCCAGGAGGGAGACCCAGTACTTC
CASSFKYFGVSRRETQYF
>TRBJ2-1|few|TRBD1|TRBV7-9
TGTGCCAGCAGCTTACGGGACAGGGGTTACAATGAGCAGTTCTTC
CASSLRDRGYNEQFF
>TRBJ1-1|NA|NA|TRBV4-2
TGTGCCAGCAGCCAGCCTACCCGGAACACTGAAGCTTTCTTT
CASSQPTRNTEAFF
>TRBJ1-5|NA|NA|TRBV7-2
TGTGCCAGCAGCCCGACGGTGGGGGATCAGCCCCAGCATTTT
CASSPTVGDQPQHF
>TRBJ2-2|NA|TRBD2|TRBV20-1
TGCAGTGCTAGAGATAGCGGGAGGGCCGGGGAGCTGTTTTTT
CSARDSGRAGELFF
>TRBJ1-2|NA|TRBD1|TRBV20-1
TGCAGTGCTGACACGCGTGGGGGACAGGGGGCTGGCGGCTACACCTTC
CSADTRGGQGAGGYTF
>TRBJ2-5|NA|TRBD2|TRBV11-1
TGTGCCAGCAGCTCCGAGCGGGGGGGCCAGTACTTC
CASSSERGGQYF
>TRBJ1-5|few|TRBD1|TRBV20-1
TGCAGTGCTCCGGGACAGGGAGTTGGTCAGCCCCAGCATTTT
CSAPGQGVGQPQHF
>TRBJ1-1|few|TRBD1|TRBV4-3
TGCGCCAGCAGCCAAGCCTTGGACAGGGGGCGGGAAACTGAAGCTTTCTTT
CASSQALDRGRETEAFF
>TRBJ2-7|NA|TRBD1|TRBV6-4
TGTGCCAGCAGTGACGTGGACAGGAACCCTTACGAGCAGTACTTC
CASSDVDRNPYEQYF
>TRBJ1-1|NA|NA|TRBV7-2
TGTGCCAGCAGCTTGGTGGGGTGGGGCAGCATGAACACTGAAGCTTTCTTT
CASSLVGWGSMNTEAFF
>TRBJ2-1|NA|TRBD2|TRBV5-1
TGCGCCAGCAGCTTGGCTCGGCGGGAGACTGTTGATGAGCAGTTCTTC
CASSLARRETVDEQFF
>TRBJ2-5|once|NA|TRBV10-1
TGCGCCAGCAGTGGCCAAGGAGGTCCCCAAGAGACCCAGTACTTC
CASSGQGGPQETQYF
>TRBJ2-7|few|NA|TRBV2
TGTGCCAGCAGTCTTAGCTCCTACGAGCAGTACTTC
CASSLSSYEQYF
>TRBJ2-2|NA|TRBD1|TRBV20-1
TGCAGTGCTAGAGGGGGACAGGGGCGTACGAACACCGGGGGGCTGTTTTTT
CSARGGQGRTNTGGLFF
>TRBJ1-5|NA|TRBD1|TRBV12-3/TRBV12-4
TGTGCCAGCAGTCTCGCCGGGACAGGAACCTCAAATCAGCCCCAGCATTTT
CASSLAGTGTSNQPQHF
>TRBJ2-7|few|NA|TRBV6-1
TGTGCCAGCAGTCAGGACTGGAGCTCCTACGAGCAGTACTTC
CASSQDWSSYEQYF
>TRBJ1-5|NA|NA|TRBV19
TGTGCCAGTAGTATGATGGGGCAGGGTTCGAATCAGCCCCAGCATTTT
CASSMMGQGSNQPQHF
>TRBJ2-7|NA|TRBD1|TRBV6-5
TGTGCCAGCAGTTACCAGGGGGCGGACTACGAGCAGTACTTC
CASSYQGADYEQYF
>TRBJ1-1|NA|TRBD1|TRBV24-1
TGTGCCACCAGTGAAACCGGGACAGGGAACACTGAAGCTTTCTTT
CATSETGTGNTEAFF
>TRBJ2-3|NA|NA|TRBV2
TGTGCCAGCAGCCTAGTGGGCACAGATACGCAGTATTTT
CASSLVGTDTQYF
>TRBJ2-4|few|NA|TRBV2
TGTGCCAGCAGCCAGGGGGGACTAGCCAAAAACATTCAGTACTTC
CASSQGGLAKNIQYF
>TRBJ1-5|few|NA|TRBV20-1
TGCAGTGCTACGGACAAAGCCCAGCCCCAGCATTTT
CSATDKAQPQHF
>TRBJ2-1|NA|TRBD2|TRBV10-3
TGTGCCATCAGTACATTAGCGGGGGGCTCCTACAATGAGCAGTTCTTC
CAISTLAGGSYNEQFF
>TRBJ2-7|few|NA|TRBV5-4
TGTGCCAGCAGCTTTGGGACGGCGAGCTCCTACGAGCAGTACTTC
CASSFGTASSYEQYF
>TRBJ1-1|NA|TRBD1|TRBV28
TGTGCCAGCAGCCGGGGGACAGGGGGGGGAAGCACTGAAGCTTTCTTT
CASSRGTGGGSTEAFF
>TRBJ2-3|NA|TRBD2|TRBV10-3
TGTGCCATCAGTGACCCGAGACCCGGGAGGAGAGATACGCAGTATTTT
CAISDPRPGRRDTQYF
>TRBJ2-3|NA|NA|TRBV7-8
TGTGCCAGCAGCTTTGGGAGGTGGCACACAGATACGCAGTATTTT
CASSFGRWHTDTQYF
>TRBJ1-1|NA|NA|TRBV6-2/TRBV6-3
TGTGCCAGCACCAGGTCGGGTTCCATGAACACTGAAGCTTTCTTT
CASTRSGSMNTEAFF
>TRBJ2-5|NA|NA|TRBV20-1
TGCAGTGCTAGCCGGGACGGTAAAGAGACCCAGTACTTC
CSASRDGKETQYF
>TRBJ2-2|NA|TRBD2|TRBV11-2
TGTGCCAGCAGCTTACCAACCGGGACTAGCACCGGGGAGCTGTTTTTT
CASSLPTGTSTGELFF
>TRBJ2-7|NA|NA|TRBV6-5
TGTGCCAGCAGTTACTACCGGGGGGCAGGCTACGAGCAGTACTTC
CASSYYRGAGYEQYF
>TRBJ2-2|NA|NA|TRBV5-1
TGCGCCAGCAGCGACCTAACAGGTACCGGGGAGCTGTTTTTT
CASSDLTGTGELFF
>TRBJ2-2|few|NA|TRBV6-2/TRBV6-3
TGTGCCAGCAGAAGGGGGGAGGCTGACACCGGGGAGCTGTTTTTT
CASRRGEADTGELFF